This record covers a single T cell receptor beta chain. It lacks a known antigen. No much larger clonotype is one base removed from it; base qualities were not supplied. The germline V gene (reference sequence) supplies CDR1 SGHKS and CDR2 YYEKEE. The CDR3 runs 15 residues from the cysteine to the phenylalanine. Only the CDR3 portion is preserved as DNA: 45 bases, with reading frame beginning at the first base. V lost 4 bases and J lost 2 bases, and the count of bases not matched to a germline gene is 6. The library was produced with the immunoSEQ multiplex PCR assay. Imported from immuneACCESS, the table was reduced by TCRdb to in-frame sequences with V and J called. These copies leave out some clones; in studies compared against another copy, an unresolved V gene accounts for under half, and the cause of the remainder is not known. A total of about 75,000 clones appear in this sample, about 97% of them only once. The ten largest clones represent approximately 0.18% of the sample.

This sample was included in a study of technical replicates of blood from a handful of donors (dated by TCRdb to about 2017). The clonotype originates from a human donor in good health. Specimen: T cells isolated from PBMCs. The chain is encoded by TRBV5-5 joined to TRBJ1-2, and 9 junction bases match TRBD1. The CDR3 region: CASSLTGGLNYGYTF. The bases are TGTGCCAGCAGCCTCACAGGGGGCCTAAACTATGGCTACACCTTC.